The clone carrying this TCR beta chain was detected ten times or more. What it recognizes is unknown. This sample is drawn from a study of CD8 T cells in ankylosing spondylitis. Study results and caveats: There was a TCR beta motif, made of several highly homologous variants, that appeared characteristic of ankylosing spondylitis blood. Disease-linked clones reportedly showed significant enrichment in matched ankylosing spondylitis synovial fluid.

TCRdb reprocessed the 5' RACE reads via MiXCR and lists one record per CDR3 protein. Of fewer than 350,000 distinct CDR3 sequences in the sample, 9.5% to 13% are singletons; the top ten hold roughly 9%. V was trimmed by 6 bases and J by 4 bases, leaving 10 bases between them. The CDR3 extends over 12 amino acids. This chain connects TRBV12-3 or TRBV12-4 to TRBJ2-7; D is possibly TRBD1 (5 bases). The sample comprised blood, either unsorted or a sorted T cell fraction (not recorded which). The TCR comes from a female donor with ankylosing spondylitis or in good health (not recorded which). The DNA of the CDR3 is TGTGCCAGCAGCGACAGAGCTTACGAGCAGTACTTC. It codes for CASSDRAYEQYF.